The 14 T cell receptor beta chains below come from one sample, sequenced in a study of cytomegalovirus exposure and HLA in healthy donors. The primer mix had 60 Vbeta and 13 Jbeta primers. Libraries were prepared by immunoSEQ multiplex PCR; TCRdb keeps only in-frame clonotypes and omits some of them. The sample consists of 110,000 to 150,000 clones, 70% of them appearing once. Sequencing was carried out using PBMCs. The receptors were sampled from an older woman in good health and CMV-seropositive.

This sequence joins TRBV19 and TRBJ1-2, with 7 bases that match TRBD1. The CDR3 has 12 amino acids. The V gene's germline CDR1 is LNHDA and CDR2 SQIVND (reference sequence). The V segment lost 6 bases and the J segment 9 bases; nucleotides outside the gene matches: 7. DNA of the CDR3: TGTGCCAGTAGGATGACAGGGTGGAGCTACACCTTC. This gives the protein CASRMTGWSYTF.

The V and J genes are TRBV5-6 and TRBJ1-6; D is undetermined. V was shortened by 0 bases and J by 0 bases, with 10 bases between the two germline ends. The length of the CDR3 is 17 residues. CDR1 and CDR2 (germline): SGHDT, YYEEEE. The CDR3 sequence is CASSLEAMSSYNSPLHF. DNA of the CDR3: TGTGCCAGCAGCTTGGAAGCGATGAGCTCCTATAATTCACCCCTCCACTTT.

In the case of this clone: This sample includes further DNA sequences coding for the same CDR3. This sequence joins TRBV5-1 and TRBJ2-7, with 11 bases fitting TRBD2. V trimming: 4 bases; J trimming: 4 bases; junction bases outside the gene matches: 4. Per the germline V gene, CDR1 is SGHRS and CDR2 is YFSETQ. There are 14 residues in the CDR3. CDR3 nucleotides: TGCGCCAGCAGCGCGGGGACTAGCGGTTACGAGCAGTACTTC. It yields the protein CASSAGTSGYEQYF.

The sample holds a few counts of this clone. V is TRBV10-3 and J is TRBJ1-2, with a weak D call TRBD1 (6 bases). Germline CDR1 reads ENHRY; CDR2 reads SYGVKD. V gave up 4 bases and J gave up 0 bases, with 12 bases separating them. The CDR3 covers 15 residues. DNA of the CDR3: TGTGCCATCAGTGCAAGTCAGGGGACTAACTATGGCTACACCTTC. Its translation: CAISASQGTNYGYTF.

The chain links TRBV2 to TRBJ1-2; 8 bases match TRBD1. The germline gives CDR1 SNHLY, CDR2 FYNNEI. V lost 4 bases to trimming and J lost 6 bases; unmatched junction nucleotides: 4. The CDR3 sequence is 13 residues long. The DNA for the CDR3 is TGTGCCAGCAGTGGGACAGGGAATGATGGCTACACCTTC. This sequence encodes CASSGTGNDGYTF.

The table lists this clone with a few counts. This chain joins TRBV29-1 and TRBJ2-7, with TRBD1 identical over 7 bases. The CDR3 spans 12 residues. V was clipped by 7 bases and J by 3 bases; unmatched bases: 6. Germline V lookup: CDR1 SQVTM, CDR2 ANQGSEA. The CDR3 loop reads CSASRQGYEQYF. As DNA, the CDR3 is TGCAGCGCCTCCCGACAGGGCTACGAGCAGTACTTC.

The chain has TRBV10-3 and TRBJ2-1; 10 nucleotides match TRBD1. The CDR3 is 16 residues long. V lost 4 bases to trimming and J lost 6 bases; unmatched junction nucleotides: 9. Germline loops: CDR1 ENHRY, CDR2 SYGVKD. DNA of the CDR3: TGTGCCATCAGTGGGTCGGTGGGACAGGGGAGCAATGAGCAGTTCTTC. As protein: CAISGSVGQGSNEQFF.

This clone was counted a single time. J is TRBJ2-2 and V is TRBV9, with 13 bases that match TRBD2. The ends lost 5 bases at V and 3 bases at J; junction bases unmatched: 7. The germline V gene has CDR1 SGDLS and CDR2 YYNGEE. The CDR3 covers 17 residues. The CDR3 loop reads CASSPTSGRAYTGELFF. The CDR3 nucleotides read TGTGCCAGCAGTCCTACTAGCGGGAGGGCCTACACCGGGGAGCTGTTTTTT.

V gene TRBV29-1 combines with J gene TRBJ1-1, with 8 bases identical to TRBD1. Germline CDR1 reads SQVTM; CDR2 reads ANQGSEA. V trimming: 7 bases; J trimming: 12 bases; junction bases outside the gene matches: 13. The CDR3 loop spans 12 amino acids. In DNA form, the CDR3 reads TGCAGCGCCCGCCGACAGGGGAAGCCGTCTTTCTTT. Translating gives CSARRQGKPSFF. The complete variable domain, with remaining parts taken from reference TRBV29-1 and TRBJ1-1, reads SAVISQKPSRDICQRGTSLTIQCQVDSQVTMMFWYRQQPGQSLTLIATANQGSEATYESGFVIDKFPISRPNLTFSTLTVSNMSPEDSSIYLCSARRQGKPSFFGQGTRLTVV.

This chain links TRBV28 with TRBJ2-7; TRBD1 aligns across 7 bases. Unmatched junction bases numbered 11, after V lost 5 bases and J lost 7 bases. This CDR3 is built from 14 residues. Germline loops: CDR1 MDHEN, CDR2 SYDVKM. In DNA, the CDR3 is TGTGCCAGCAGTATGAGACAGGGTCTTTGGGAGCAGTACTTC. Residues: CASSMRQGLWEQYF.

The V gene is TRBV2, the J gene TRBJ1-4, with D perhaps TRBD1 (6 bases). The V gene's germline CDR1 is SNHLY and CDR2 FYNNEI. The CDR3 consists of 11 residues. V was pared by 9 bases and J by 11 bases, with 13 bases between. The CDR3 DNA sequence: TGTGCCAGGATGGCAGGGGCCAAACTGTTTTTT. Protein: CARMAGAKLFF.

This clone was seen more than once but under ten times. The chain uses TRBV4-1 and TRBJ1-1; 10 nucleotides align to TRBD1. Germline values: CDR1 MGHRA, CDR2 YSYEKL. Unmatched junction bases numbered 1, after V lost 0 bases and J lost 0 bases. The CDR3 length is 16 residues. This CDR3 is CASSQETGGLNTEAFF. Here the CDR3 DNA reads TGCGCCAGCAGCCAAGAGACAGGGGGCCTGAACACTGAAGCTTTCTTT.

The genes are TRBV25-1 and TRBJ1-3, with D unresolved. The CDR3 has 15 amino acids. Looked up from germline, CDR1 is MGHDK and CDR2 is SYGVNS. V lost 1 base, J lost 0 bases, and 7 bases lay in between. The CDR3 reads CASSESRISGNTIYF. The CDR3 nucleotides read TGTGCCAGCAGTGAATCCAGGATCTCTGGAAACACCATATATTTT.

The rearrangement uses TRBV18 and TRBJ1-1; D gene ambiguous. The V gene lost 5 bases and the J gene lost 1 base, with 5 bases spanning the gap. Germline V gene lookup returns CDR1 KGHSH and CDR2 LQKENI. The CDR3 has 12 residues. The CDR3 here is CASSAENTEAFF. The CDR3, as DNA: TGTGCCAGCTCAGCGGAGAACACTGAAGCTTTCTTT.